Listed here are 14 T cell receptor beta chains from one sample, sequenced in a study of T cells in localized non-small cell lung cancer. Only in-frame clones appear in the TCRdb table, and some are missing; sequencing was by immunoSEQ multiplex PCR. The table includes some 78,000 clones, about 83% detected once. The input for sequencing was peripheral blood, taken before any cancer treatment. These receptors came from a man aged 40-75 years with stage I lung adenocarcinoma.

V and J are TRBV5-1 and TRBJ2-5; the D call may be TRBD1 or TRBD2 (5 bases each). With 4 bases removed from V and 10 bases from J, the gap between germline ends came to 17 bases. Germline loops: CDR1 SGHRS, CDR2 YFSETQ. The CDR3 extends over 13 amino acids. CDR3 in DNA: TGCGCCAGCAGCAGGGACCCTAACGGGGACCAGTACTTC. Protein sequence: CASSRDPNGDQYF.

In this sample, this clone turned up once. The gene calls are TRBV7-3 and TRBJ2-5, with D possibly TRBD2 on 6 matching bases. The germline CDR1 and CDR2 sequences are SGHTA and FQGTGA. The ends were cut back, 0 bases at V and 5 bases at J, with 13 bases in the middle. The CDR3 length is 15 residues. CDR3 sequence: CASSLTGDWMETQYF. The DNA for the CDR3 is TGTGCCAGCAGCTTAACGGGGGACTGGATGGAGACCCAGTACTTC.

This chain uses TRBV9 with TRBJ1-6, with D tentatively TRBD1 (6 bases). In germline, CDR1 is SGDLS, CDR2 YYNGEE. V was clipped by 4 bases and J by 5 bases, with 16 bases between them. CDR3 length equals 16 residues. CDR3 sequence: CASSPQGSMNNSPLHF. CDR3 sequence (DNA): TGTGCCAGCAGCCCACAGGGATCCATGAATAATTCACCCCTCCACTTT.

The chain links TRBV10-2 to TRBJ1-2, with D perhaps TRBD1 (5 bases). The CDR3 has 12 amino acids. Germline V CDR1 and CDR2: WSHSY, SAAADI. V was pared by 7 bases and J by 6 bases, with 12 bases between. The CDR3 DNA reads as TGCGCCAGCAAACGGGACGATAATGGCTACACCTTC. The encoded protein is CASKRDDNGYTF.

This CDR3 reads CASSLMNVQGRRPGELFF. The CDR3 DNA sequence: TGTGCCAGCAGCTTAATGAACGTACAGGGTCGGCGGCCCGGGGAGCTGTTTTTT. This chain links TRBV11-1 with TRBJ2-2, with a possible D match to TRBD1 (6 bases). The ends were cut back, 2 bases at V and 6 bases at J, with 22 bases in the middle. The CDR3 covers 18 residues. CDR1 is SGHAT and CDR2 is FQDESV in the germline V gene (reference sequence).

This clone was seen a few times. CDR3 protein: CASSPGASGTQYF. As DNA, the CDR3 is TGTGCCAGCTCACCGGGGGCAAGCGGGACCCAGTACTTC. The chain couples TRBV18 to TRBJ2-5; maybe TRBD1 (6 bases). The germline V gene encodes CDR1 KGHSH and CDR2 LQKENI. The length of the CDR3 is 13 residues. V lost 3 bases and J lost 7, with 12 bases in between.

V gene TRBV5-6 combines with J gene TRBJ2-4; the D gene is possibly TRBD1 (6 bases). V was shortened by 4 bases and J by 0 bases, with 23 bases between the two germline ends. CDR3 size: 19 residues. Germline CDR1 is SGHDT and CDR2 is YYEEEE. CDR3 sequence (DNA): TGTGCCAGCAGCCCAGATAGACAGGTTCTCCCTTCAGCCAAAAACATTCAGTACTTC. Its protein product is CASSPDRQVLPSAKNIQYF.

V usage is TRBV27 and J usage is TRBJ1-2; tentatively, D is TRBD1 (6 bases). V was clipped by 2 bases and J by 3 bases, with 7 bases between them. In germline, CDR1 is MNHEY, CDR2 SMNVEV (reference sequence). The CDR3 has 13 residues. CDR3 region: CASSLNRDYGYTF. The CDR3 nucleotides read TGTGCCAGCAGTTTAAACAGGGACTATGGCTACACCTTC.

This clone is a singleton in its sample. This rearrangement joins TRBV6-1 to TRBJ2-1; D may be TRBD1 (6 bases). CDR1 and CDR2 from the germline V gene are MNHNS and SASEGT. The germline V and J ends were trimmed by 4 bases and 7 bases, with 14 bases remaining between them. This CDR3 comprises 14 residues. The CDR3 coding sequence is TGTGCCAGCAGTGTAAGACAGGTGGGGAATGAGCAGTTCTTC. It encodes CASSVRQVGNEQFF.

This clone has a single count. CDR3 nucleotides: TGTGCCAGCGGGACTAGCGGGAGAGATACGCAGTATTTT. It translates to CASGTSGRDTQYF. This sequence joins TRBV2 and TRBJ2-3, with 14 positions matching TRBD2. Trimming at V came to 8 bases and at J to 5 bases, leaving 0 bases not matched to a gene. This CDR3 has 13 amino acids. Germline-derived CDR1 and CDR2 are SNHLY and FYNNEI.

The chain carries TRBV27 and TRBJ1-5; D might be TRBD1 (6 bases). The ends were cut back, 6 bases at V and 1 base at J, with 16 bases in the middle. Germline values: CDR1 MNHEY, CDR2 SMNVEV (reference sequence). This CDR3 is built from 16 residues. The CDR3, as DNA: TGTGCCAGCAGCCCGTTCGCGGGGGCGAGCAATCAGCCCCAGCATTTT. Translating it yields CASSPFAGASNQPQHF.

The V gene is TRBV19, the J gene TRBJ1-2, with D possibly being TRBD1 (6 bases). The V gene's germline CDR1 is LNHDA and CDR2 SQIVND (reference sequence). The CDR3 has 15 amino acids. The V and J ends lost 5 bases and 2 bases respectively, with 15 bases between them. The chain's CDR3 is CASSAQGTINYGYTF. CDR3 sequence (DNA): TGTGCCAGTAGTGCCCAGGGGACCATAAACTATGGCTACACCTTC.

CDR3 sequence: CASRIGTGLYEQYF. CDR3 nucleotide sequence: TGTGCCAGCAGGATCGGGACAGGCCTCTACGAGCAGTACTTC. The chain is built from TRBV6-6 and TRBJ2-7, with 8 bases aligning to TRBD1. CDR3 length: 14 amino acids. Germline V gives CDR1 MNHNY, CDR2 SVGAGI (reference sequence). Trimming removed 6 bases from V and 3 bases from J; junction bases left unmatched: 7.

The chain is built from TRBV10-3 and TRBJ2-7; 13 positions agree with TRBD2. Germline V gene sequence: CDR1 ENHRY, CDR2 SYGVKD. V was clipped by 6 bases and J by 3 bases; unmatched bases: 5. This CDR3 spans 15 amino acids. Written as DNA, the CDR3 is TGTGCCATCAGCCGGACTAGCGGGAGAGACTACGAGCAGTACTTC. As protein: CAISRTSGRDYEQYF.